These T cell receptor beta chains were read from a single sample in a study of vaccination effects on CD4 cells after COVID-19. Antigens of these TCRs are unknown. Data came from immunoSEQ multiplex PCR; TCRdb stores just in-frame clones and leaves some out. This repertoire shows under 35,000 clones, about 69% found once; its top ten account for 28%. This specimen consisted of CD4+ T cells from PBMCs cultured with a peptide pool, obtained before COVID-19 vaccination. The receptors were sampled from a human donor who had a prior SARS-CoV-2 infection. The CDR3 runs from the conserved cysteine through the conserved F or W. A D gene is named only where the DNA matches it firmly. Size values are once, few and many counts, or a class for expanded clones, and some rows have none.

v_call: TRBV9
clone_size: few
d_call: TRBD1
j_call: TRBJ1-3
cdr3_aa: CASSPGQGMAAGNTIYF
cdr3_nt: TGTGCCAGCAGCCCGGGACAGGGAATGGCTGCTGGAAACACCATATATTTT

v_call: TRBV12-3/TRBV12-4
clone_size: once
d_call: .
j_call: TRBJ1-2
cdr3_aa: CASSLAAYGYTF
cdr3_nt: TGTGCCAGCAGTTTAGCAGCCTATGGCTACACCTTC

v_call: TRBV7-2
clone_size: .
d_call: TRBD2
j_call: TRBJ2-1
cdr3_aa: CASSLMGLGYNEQFF
cdr3_nt: TGTGCCAGCAGCTTAATGGGACTAGGGTACAATGAGCAGTTCTTC

v_call: TRBV7-8
clone_size: .
d_call: TRBD2
j_call: TRBJ2-7
cdr3_aa: CASSLTSGTYEQYF
cdr3_nt: TGTGCCAGCAGCTTAACTAGCGGAACCTACGAGCAGTACTTC

v_call: TRBV5-1
clone_size: .
d_call: .
j_call: TRBJ2-3
cdr3_aa: CASSQDNTDTQYF
cdr3_nt: TGCGCCAGCAGCCAGGACAACACAGATACGCAGTATTTT

v_call: TRBV6-4
clone_size: .
d_call: TRBD1
j_call: TRBJ1-3
cdr3_aa: CASSHRQGKGNTIYF
cdr3_nt: TGTGCCAGCAGTCACAGACAGGGTAAGGGAAACACCATATATTTT

v_call: TRBV2
clone_size: .
d_call: .
j_call: TRBJ2-6
cdr3_aa: CASSGIRATGANVLTF
cdr3_nt: TGTGCCAGCAGTGGAATCCGGGCAACTGGGGCCAACGTCCTGACTTTC

v_call: TRBV4-3
clone_size: .
d_call: .
j_call: TRBJ1-6
cdr3_aa: CASSQDPPPNNSPLHF
cdr3_nt: TGCGCCAGCAGCCAAGATCCCCCGCCGAATAATTCACCCCTCCACTTT

v_call: TRBV3-1/TRBV3-2
clone_size: .
d_call: .
j_call: TRBJ2-1
cdr3_aa: CASSQGGTSYNEQFF
cdr3_nt: TGTGCCAGCAGCCAAGGGGGTACCTCCTACAATGAGCAGTTCTTC

v_call: TRBV5-1
clone_size: few
d_call: .
j_call: TRBJ1-2
cdr3_aa: CASSRKSTTAESNYGYTF
cdr3_nt: TGCGCCAGCAGCCGGAAGTCCACGACAGCTGAATCTAACTATGGCTACACCTTC

v_call: TRBV7-9
clone_size: .
d_call: .
j_call: TRBJ2-7
cdr3_aa: CASLSLDSYEQYF
cdr3_nt: TGTGCCAGCTTGAGCCTAGACAGCTACGAGCAGTACTTC

v_call: TRBV6-2/TRBV6-3
clone_size: .
d_call: TRBD2
j_call: TRBJ2-3
cdr3_aa: CASSYKRGGTDTQYF
cdr3_nt: TGTGCCAGCAGTTACAAGCGGGGGGGCACAGATACGCAGTATTTT

v_call: TRBV7-3
clone_size: medium-sized
d_call: .
j_call: TRBJ1-5
cdr3_aa: CASSLPGYSNQPQHF
cdr3_nt: TGTGCCAGCAGCTTACCGGGATATAGCAATCAGCCCCAGCATTTT

v_call: TRBV2
clone_size: .
d_call: .
j_call: TRBJ1-4
cdr3_aa: CASSPTEIATNEKLFF
cdr3_nt: TGTGCCAGCAGCCCGACAGAAATCGCAACTAATGAAAAACTGTTTTTT

v_call: TRBV5-6
clone_size: .
d_call: .
j_call: TRBJ2-7
cdr3_aa: CASSRGPAYRAYEQYF
cdr3_nt: TGTGCCAGCAGCCGGGGGCCTGCTTACAGGGCCTACGAGCAGTACTTC

v_call: TRBV5-1
clone_size: .
d_call: TRBD2
j_call: TRBJ2-1
cdr3_aa: CASSFRAGTSGRDEQFF
cdr3_nt: TGCGCCAGCAGCTTCCGGGCCGGGACTAGCGGGCGTGATGAGCAGTTCTTC

v_call: TRBV2
clone_size: few
d_call: .
j_call: TRBJ1-3
cdr3_aa: CASSELMVGNTIYF
cdr3_nt: TGTGCCAGCAGTGAACTGATGGTAGGAAACACCATATATTTT

v_call: TRBV5-6
clone_size: .
d_call: .
j_call: TRBJ2-5
cdr3_aa: CASSLDSRETQYF
cdr3_nt: TGTGCCAGCAGCTTGGACAGCCGGGAGACCCAGTACTTC

v_call: TRBV13
clone_size: .
d_call: .
j_call: TRBJ2-3
cdr3_aa: CASSLGPSTDTQYF
cdr3_nt: TGTGCCAGCAGCTTAGGACCAAGCACAGATACGCAGTATTTT

v_call: TRBV2
clone_size: .
d_call: TRBD2
j_call: TRBJ2-1
cdr3_aa: CASHRTSGNNEQFF
cdr3_nt: TGTGCCAGTCACCGGACTAGCGGCAACAATGAGCAGTTCTTC

v_call: TRBV9
clone_size: .
d_call: TRBD1
j_call: TRBJ2-5
cdr3_aa: CASSVAGGYETQYF
cdr3_nt: TGTGCCAGCAGCGTAGCAGGGGGCTACGAGACCCAGTACTTC

v_call: TRBV5-4
clone_size: .
d_call: .
j_call: TRBJ1-1
cdr3_aa: CASSPRDGRGTEAFF
cdr3_nt: TGTGCCAGCAGCCCTCGGGACGGCCGGGGCACTGAAGCTTTCTTT

v_call: TRBV29-1
clone_size: .
d_call: .
j_call: TRBJ2-1
cdr3_aa: CSVGYEQFF
cdr3_nt: TGCAGCGTTGGGTATGAGCAGTTCTTC

v_call: TRBV3-1/TRBV3-2
clone_size: .
d_call: TRBD1
j_call: TRBJ1-5
cdr3_aa: CASSQGTGARPQHF
cdr3_nt: TGTGCCAGCAGCCAGGGGACAGGGGCTCGGCCCCAGCATTTT

v_call: TRBV11-3
clone_size: .
d_call: TRBD2
j_call: TRBJ2-3
cdr3_aa: CASSSGGATDTQYF
cdr3_nt: TGTGCCAGCAGCTCCGGGGGGGCCACAGATACGCAGTATTTT

v_call: TRBV27
clone_size: .
d_call: .
j_call: TRBJ2-4
cdr3_aa: CASSLTRLGGLENIQYF
cdr3_nt: TGTGCCAGCAGTTTAACTCGGCTCGGGGGCTTGGAAAACATTCAGTACTTC

v_call: TRBV25-1
clone_size: few
d_call: .
j_call: TRBJ1-2
cdr3_aa: CASSRGEGGYTF
cdr3_nt: TGTGCCAGCAGTAGGGGGGAAGGGGGCTACACCTTC

v_call: TRBV2
clone_size: .
d_call: .
j_call: TRBJ1-6
cdr3_aa: CASSERNSPLHF
cdr3_nt: TGTGCCAGCAGTGAAAGGAATTCACCCCTCCACTTT

v_call: TRBV19
clone_size: once
d_call: TRBD1
j_call: TRBJ2-7
cdr3_aa: CASSIAVGQSYEQYF
cdr3_nt: TGTGCCAGTAGTATAGCCGTGGGACAGAGCTACGAGCAGTACTTC

v_call: TRBV15
clone_size: once
d_call: .
j_call: TRBJ2-3
cdr3_aa: CATSRDSAGRSTDTQYF
cdr3_nt: TGTGCCACCAGCAGAGATTCGGCGGGTCGGTCCACAGATACGCAGTATTTT

v_call: TRBV7-2
clone_size: once
d_call: .
j_call: TRBJ1-3
cdr3_aa: CASSRDTGSSGNTIYF
cdr3_nt: TGTGCCAGCAGCCGTGATACAGGGAGCTCTGGAAACACCATATATTTT

v_call: TRBV4-1
clone_size: few
d_call: TRBD1
j_call: TRBJ1-2
cdr3_aa: CASSLLGQTNYGYTF
cdr3_nt: TGCGCCAGCAGCCTGTTGGGACAGACTAACTATGGCTACACCTTC

v_call: TRBV2
clone_size: once
d_call: TRBD2
j_call: TRBJ2-5
cdr3_aa: CASSTPSGGASETQYF
cdr3_nt: TGTGCCAGCAGTACACCTAGCGGGGGGGCCTCGGAGACCCAGTACTTC

v_call: TRBV7-2
clone_size: .
d_call: .
j_call: TRBJ2-1
cdr3_aa: CASSLMIARKISYNEQFF
cdr3_nt: TGTGCCAGCAGCTTAATGATAGCCCGGAAAATCTCCTACAATGAGCAGTTCTTC

v_call: TRBV4-3
clone_size: .
d_call: TRBD1
j_call: TRBJ1-1
cdr3_aa: CASSQDGQGDTEAFF
cdr3_nt: TGCGCCAGCAGCCAAGATGGTCAGGGGGACACTGAAGCTTTCTTT

v_call: TRBV2
clone_size: .
d_call: .
j_call: TRBJ2-5
cdr3_aa: CASTDAGSKGETQYF
cdr3_nt: TGTGCCAGCACCGACGCGGGATCCAAGGGGGAGACCCAGTACTTC

v_call: TRBV5-1
clone_size: .
d_call: .
j_call: TRBJ1-3
cdr3_aa: CASSLEQTSGNTIYF
cdr3_nt: TGCGCCAGCAGCTTGGAACAGACCTCTGGAAACACCATATATTTT

v_call: TRBV4-2
clone_size: few
d_call: .
j_call: TRBJ2-3
cdr3_aa: CASSQDGPKVDTQYF
cdr3_nt: TGTGCCAGCAGCCAAGATGGGCCCAAAGTGGATACGCAGTATTTT

v_call: TRBV24-1
clone_size: .
d_call: TRBD2
j_call: TRBJ2-2
cdr3_aa: CATSDPGLAPTGELFF
cdr3_nt: TGTGCCACCAGTGATCCGGGACTAGCGCCGACCGGGGAGCTGTTTTTT

v_call: TRBV7-3
clone_size: .
d_call: .
j_call: TRBJ2-7
cdr3_aa: CASSLTRDSGGEQYF
cdr3_nt: TGTGCCAGCAGCTTAACGCGTGACAGTGGGGGCGAGCAGTACTTC

v_call: TRBV5-6
clone_size: once
d_call: TRBD1
j_call: TRBJ2-7
cdr3_aa: CASTIRFWTGMLGEQYF
cdr3_nt: TGTGCCAGCACCATCAGGTTCTGGACAGGGATGTTGGGCGAGCAGTACTTC

v_call: TRBV18
clone_size: .
d_call: .
j_call: TRBJ1-5
cdr3_aa: CASSQTGGVNQPQHF
cdr3_nt: TGTGCCAGCTCACAAACCGGGGGGGTCAATCAGCCCCAGCATTTT

v_call: TRBV20-1
clone_size: .
d_call: TRBD2
j_call: TRBJ2-5
cdr3_aa: CSASGGGNQETQYF
cdr3_nt: TGCAGTGCTAGTGGCGGGGGAAACCAAGAGACCCAGTACTTC